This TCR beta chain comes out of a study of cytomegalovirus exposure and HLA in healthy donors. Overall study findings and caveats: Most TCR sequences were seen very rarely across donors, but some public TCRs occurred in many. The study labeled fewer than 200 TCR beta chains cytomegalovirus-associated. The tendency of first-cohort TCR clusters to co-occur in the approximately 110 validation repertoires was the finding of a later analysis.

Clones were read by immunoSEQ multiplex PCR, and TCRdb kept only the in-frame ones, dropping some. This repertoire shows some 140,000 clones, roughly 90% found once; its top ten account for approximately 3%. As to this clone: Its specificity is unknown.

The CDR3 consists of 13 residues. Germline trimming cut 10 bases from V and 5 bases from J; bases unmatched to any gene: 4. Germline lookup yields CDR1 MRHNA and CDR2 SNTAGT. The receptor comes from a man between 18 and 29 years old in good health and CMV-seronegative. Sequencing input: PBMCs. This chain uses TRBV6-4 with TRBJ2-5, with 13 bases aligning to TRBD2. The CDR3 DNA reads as TGTGCCAACACTAGCGGGAGGGGGGAGACCCAGTACTTC. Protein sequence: CANTSGRGETQYF.